This T cell receptor (beta chain) was sequenced for a study of neurological immune-mediated disorders. A single record per CDR3 protein comes from TCRdb applying MiXCR to the 5' RACE reads. The sample yields around 10,000 distinct CDR3 sequences, under 25% seen once. This clonotype was counted at least ten times. There are 14 residues in the CDR3. Germline V gene data show CDR1 as SEHNR and CDR2 as FQNEAQ (reference sequence). Trimming took off 5 bases at V and 2 bases at J, with 12 bases between the two ends. The sample taken for sequencing was CD8+ T cells from blood. The chain joins TRBV7-9 to TRBJ1-1; D uncertain. This receptor was identified in a woman aged 60-70 years with HTLV-1-associated myelopathy (HAM/TSP). CDR3 region: CASSPPRSNTEAFF. In DNA, the CDR3 is TGTGCCAGCAGCCCCCCGCGCAGTAACACTGAAGCTTTCTTT.